These 25 T cell receptor beta chains share one sample of origin, sequenced in a study. One entry per CDR3 protein, called by TCRdb with MiXCR from the RT-PCR reads. Here the sample spans 650,000 to 800,000 distinct CDR3 sequences, 13% to 15% being singletons. Source material: memory CD4+ T cells from blood. These receptors came from a female donor in good health, serving as a healthy control.

The V call is TRBV5-4, the J call TRBJ1-1, with D maybe TRBD1 (5 bases). The germline V gene encodes CDR1 SGHNT and CDR2 YYREEE (reference sequence). The CDR3 extends over 16 amino acids. The V gene lost 4 bases and the J gene lost 0 bases, with 16 bases spanning the gap. CDR3 sequence: CASSIEWRGMNTEAFF. CDR3 DNA: TGTGCCAGCAGCATAGAGTGGAGGGGCATGAACACTGAAGCTTTCTTT.

This clonotype was detected a few times. The gene calls are TRBV20-1 and TRBJ1-1; D gene uncertain. V was shortened by 6 bases and J by 5 bases, with 13 bases between the two germline ends. Germline V CDR1 and CDR2: DFQATT, SNEGSKA (reference sequence). The CDR3 is 12 amino acids. This chain's CDR3 is CSAPQWATEAFF. The DNA for the CDR3 is TGCAGTGCCCCCCAGTGGGCGACTGAAGCTTTCTTT.

This chain links TRBV7-2 with TRBJ1-1, with a possible D match to TRBD1 (6 bases). The germline V and J ends were trimmed by 3 bases and 11 bases, with 31 bases remaining between them. CDR1 is SGHTA and CDR2 is FQGNSA in the germline V gene. The CDR3 runs 18 residues. CDR3 residues: CASSLVHCVGGAAAGAFF. CDR3 sequence (DNA): TGTGCCAGCAGCTTGGTACATTGTGTCGGGGGCGCGGCTGCTGGGGCTTTCTTT.

At least ten counts were recorded for this clonotype. The chain couples TRBV20-1 to TRBJ2-1, with TRBD2 matching over 9 bases. With V trimmed by 0 bases and J by 1 base, 4 bases remained unmatched. The germline gives CDR1 DFQATT, CDR2 SNEGSKA (reference sequence). CDR3 length equals 16 residues. The CDR3 protein is CSARDQLAGSYNEQFF. The CDR3 nucleotides are TGCAGTGCTAGAGATCAACTAGCGGGTTCCTACAATGAGCAGTTCTTC.

The sample holds many counts of this clonotype. The CDR3 protein is CSVATSGSSTGELFF. The CDR3 nucleotides read TGCAGCGTCGCTACTAGCGGGAGTTCCACCGGGGAGCTGTTTTTT. V usage is TRBV29-1 and J usage is TRBJ2-2; 11 nucleotides match TRBD2. The CDR3 is 15 residues long. V gave up 6 bases and J gave up 4 bases; unmatched junction bases: 7. Germline CDR1 SQVTM, CDR2 ANQGSEA.

The chain uses TRBV14 and TRBJ2-7; TRBD2 agrees at 11 bases. Germline V gene data show CDR1 as SGHDN and CDR2 as FVKESK. The CDR3 runs 14 residues. Trimming took 8 bases from V and 8 from J; bases not matched to a gene: 11. CDR3 region: CASRGGTSGFKQYF. As DNA, the CDR3 is TGTGCCAGCCGGGGGGGGACTAGCGGCTTCAAGCAGTACTTC. Filled out from reference TRBV14 and TRBJ2-7, the complete variable domain reads EAGVTQFPSHSVIEKGQTVTLRCDPISGHDNLYWYRRVMGKEIKFLLHFVKESKQDESGMPNNRFLAERTGGTYSTLKVQPAELEDSGVYFCASRGGTSGFKQYFGPGTRLTVT.

This clonotype has only a few counts. V gene TRBV5-6 combines with J gene TRBJ1-1; D is unclear. V lost 0 bases and J lost 0, with 6 bases in between. This CDR3 region has 14 residues. Germline CDR1 and CDR2: SGHDT and YYEEEE. CDR3 sequence reads: CASSLVLVNTEAFF. The CDR3 DNA is TGTGCCAGCAGCTTGGTACTAGTGAACACTGAAGCTTTCTTT.

This sequence joins TRBV20-1 and TRBJ2-5, with 7 bases identical to TRBD2. The V gene's germline CDR1 is DFQATT and CDR2 SNEGSKA (reference sequence). The CDR3 runs 16 residues. V was clipped by 6 bases and J by 5 bases; unmatched bases: 18. CDR3 loop: CSATPPFGGSGETQYF. CDR3 in DNA: TGCAGTGCCACGCCACCCTTTGGCGGGAGTGGGGAGACCCAGTACTTC.

V and J are TRBV24-1 and TRBJ2-2; 12 nucleotides align to TRBD1. This CDR3 has 18 amino acids. Germline-derived CDR1 and CDR2 are KGHDR and SFDVKD. The trim removed 4 bases at V and 4 bases at J, leaving 9 bases unmatched. The DNA of the CDR3 is TGTGCCACCAGTGACCGAACCGGGACAGGGGGCTTCACCGGGGAGCTGTTTTTT. Its translation: CATSDRTGTGGFTGELFF.

This chain links TRBV28 with TRBJ1-1; D is unclear. V lost 1 base and J lost 8, with 5 bases in between. CDR1 and CDR2 (germline): MDHEN, SYDVKM. The CDR3 consists of 11 residues. The CDR3 bases are TGTGCCAGCAGTTTATTCCAGGAAGCTTTCTTT. It encodes CASSLFQEAFF.

This clonotype was counted only a few times. The chain combines TRBV6-2 or TRBV6-3 with TRBJ1-2; no clear D. With 7 bases removed from V and 4 bases from J, the gap between germline ends came to 13 bases. The CDR3 totals 13 residues. Germline loops: CDR1 MNHEY, CDR2 SVGEGT. CDR3 coding DNA: TGTGCCAGCACAACAGACGAAAGCTATGGCTACACCTTC. It encodes CASTTDESYGYTF.

This clonotype was seen a few times. The rearrangement joins TRBV20-1 to TRBJ2-3; the match to TRBD2 covers 12 bases. From germline, CDR1 is DFQATT and CDR2 SNEGSKA (reference sequence). CDR3 length equals 16 residues. V lost 0 bases and J lost 4; bases outside the gene matches: 5. The CDR3 sequence: CSARDVLAGGPDTQYF. CDR3 sequence (DNA): TGCAGTGCTAGAGATGTTCTAGCGGGAGGGCCAGATACGCAGTATTTT.

The chain uses TRBV20-1 and TRBJ2-3; D possibly corresponds to TRBD1 (5 bases). Germline CDR1 reads DFQATT; CDR2 reads SNEGSKA (reference sequence). Trimming removed 0 bases from V and 0 bases from J, with 10 bases in between. This CDR3 is 15 amino acids long. CDR3 sequence reads: CSARETDPSTDTQYF. CDR3 coding DNA: TGCAGTGCTAGAGAGACAGATCCTAGCACAGATACGCAGTATTTT.

This rearrangement joins TRBV24-1 to TRBJ1-5; TRBD1 aligns across 8 bases. With V trimmed by 2 bases and J by 7 bases, 9 bases remained unmatched. There are 16 residues in the CDR3. Germline CDR1 KGHDR, CDR2 SFDVKD. The CDR3 protein is CATSDSQGAEGQPQHF. The CDR3 bases are TGTGCCACCAGTGATTCCCAGGGGGCCGAGGGGCAGCCCCAGCATTTT.

This clonotype has at least ten counts. The chain combines TRBV7-3 with TRBJ1-1; D remains ambiguous. Trimming left V 6 bases short and J 2 bases short, with 10 bases between. CDR3 length: 13 amino acids. Germline values: CDR1 SGHTA, CDR2 FQGTGA. CDR3 coding DNA: TGTGCCAGCAGAGGAGGATCCAACACTGAAGCTTTCTTT. Protein: CASRGGSNTEAFF.

This clonotype was recorded a few times. The chain carries TRBV20-1 and TRBJ2-5; 8 bases fit TRBD1. The CDR3 has 15 amino acids. CDR1 is DFQATT, CDR2 SNEGSKA, per germline (reference sequence). Trimming removed 1 base from V and 4 bases from J; junction bases left unmatched: 8. The CDR3, as DNA: TGCAGTGCTAGAGGGGGGCAGGGGGCTATAGAGACCCAGTACTTC. This sequence encodes CSARGGQGAIETQYF.

J is TRBJ2-3 and V is TRBV7-2; maybe TRBD1 (5 bases). Germline V gene sequence: CDR1 SGHTA, CDR2 FQGNSA. The ends were cut back, 4 bases at V and 4 bases at J, with 9 bases in the middle. This CDR3 region has 13 residues. CDR3 coding DNA: TGTGCCAGCAGCTGGGCAGGGTCAGATACGCAGTATTTT. Its translation is CASSWAGSDTQYF.

This clonotype came up many times. This rearrangement joins TRBV24-1 to TRBJ2-1; D is possibly TRBD2 (6 bases). Germline CDR1 KGHDR, CDR2 SFDVKD. V lost 2 bases and J 2 bases, leaving 12 bases between the germline ends. The CDR3 sequence is 16 residues long. CDR3 sequence reads: CATSDSVAVAYNEQFF. DNA for the CDR3: TGTGCCACCAGTGATTCGGTAGCGGTGGCCTACAATGAGCAGTTCTTC.

V and J are TRBV9 and TRBJ1-4, with a tentative D call TRBD1 (6 bases). Germline V gene lookup returns CDR1 SGDLS and CDR2 YYNGEE. Between the trimmed V and J ends, which lost 0 bases and 8 bases, there was a span of 14 bases. The CDR3 has 15 residues. In DNA, the CDR3 is TGTGCCAGCAGCGTAGGGCAGACCCAGGGGGAAAAACTGTTTTTT. As protein: CASSVGQTQGEKLFF.

This chain links TRBV20-1 with TRBJ2-1; D uncertain. Trimming removed 5 bases from V and 7 bases from J, with 9 bases in between. This CDR3 is built from 11 residues. The germline gives CDR1 DFQATT, CDR2 SNEGSKA (reference sequence). This CDR3 is CSASGLNEQFF. DNA of the CDR3: TGCAGTGCTTCCGGGCTTAATGAGCAGTTCTTC.

Concerning this clonotype itself: One end of the junction is discordant with germline, which a read error may explain. This chain links TRBV7-4 with TRBJ2-1; TRBD2 agrees at 9 bases. Germline V lookup: CDR1 SGHVT, CDR2 SQSDAQ. CDR3 length: 13 residues. CDR3 sequence (DNA): TGTGCCAGCAGCCCCTACGGGGGGACTAGCTCACCCTTC. Translated, it gives CASSPYGGTSSPF.

This clonotype appeared a few times. This chain connects TRBV20-1 to TRBJ2-5; D might be TRBD1 (6 bases). Trimming shortened V by 2 bases and J by 3 bases, and 22 bases separated the two germline ends. CDR3 length: 17 residues. Germline CDR1 is DFQATT and CDR2 is SNEGSKA (reference sequence). The CDR3 region is CSARPPSPRDTKETQYF. CDR3 DNA: TGCAGTGCTAGACCACCGTCGCCCCGGGACACCAAAGAGACCCAGTACTTC.

This clonotype has just a few counts. The V and J genes are TRBV20-1 and TRBJ2-5; TRBD2 agrees at 11 bases. This CDR3 contains 14 residues. CDR1 DFQATT and CDR2 SNEGSKA come from the germline V gene (reference sequence). With 7 bases clipped from V and 5 bases from J, the junction kept 9 bases outside the gene matches. CDR3 residues: CSVERASGRETQYF. For the CDR3, the DNA is TGCAGTGTAGAGAGGGCTAGCGGGAGGGAGACCCAGTACTTC.

This clonotype was observed at least ten times. The rearrangement joins TRBV4-2 to TRBJ2-1, with unresolved D. The CDR3 loop spans 14 amino acids. V dropped 3 bases and J dropped 5 bases, with 11 bases sitting between them. Germline-derived CDR1 and CDR2 are LGHNA and YNFKEQ. CDR3 DNA: TGTGCCAGCAGCCACCCCGACCGTGACAATGAGCAGTTCTTC. This gives the protein CASSHPDRDNEQFF.

For the CDR3, the DNA is TGCAGTGCTGGATCCCTGCTAGCGGGGACGGCAGATACGCAGTATTTT. Translating it yields CSAGSLLAGTADTQYF. The V gene is TRBV20-1, the J gene TRBJ2-3, with TRBD2 matching over 9 bases. There are 16 residues in the CDR3. Trimming removed 5 bases from V and 4 bases from J; junction bases left unmatched: 13. CDR1 and CDR2 (germline): DFQATT, SNEGSKA (reference sequence).